This T cell receptor beta chain came from a study of neurological immune-mediated disorders. This clonotype appeared many times. Compared with germline, one end of the junction differs, possibly owing to a read error. Indicated time point: longitudinal time-point 2. Every sequencing run produced over 190 million TCR-beta sequences that came from 15-18 subjects. TCRdb itself ran the 5' RACE reads through MiXCR, one entry per CDR3 protein. The table records approximately 82,000 distinct CDR3 sequences, 13% of them present only once. CDR1 SGHRS and CDR2 YFSETQ come from the germline V gene. The CDR3 contains 11 residues.

The TCR comes from a female donor with HTLV-1-associated myelopathy (HAM/TSP). The genes are TRBV5-1 and TRBJ2-1; 8 bases agree with TRBD2. The sequencing input was PBMCs. The CDR3 DNA reads as TGCGCCAGCAGCCGCAGCGGGGGACCGATCTTC. Encoded protein: CASSRSGGPIF.